This TCR beta chain is from a study of beta chain features in type 1 diabetes (dated by TCRdb to the late 2010s). Regarding the study in general: Patients and healthy donors did not differ in mean age, gender distribution, total cell number or subset yield. A total of roughly 100 million sorted cells were examined across all samples, and RNA yield correlated strongly with the number of cells per subset. In the study, TCRB repertoires of sorted circulating CD4+ T cell subsets from recently diagnosed type 1 diabetes patients were compared with those of matched healthy donors. Naive and central memory subsets were obtained from all 30 or so donors, but regulatory and stem cell-like memory subsets were isolated from only 8 patients and roughly 8 healthy donors.

All of the isolated RNA was reverse transcribed with the High Capacity cDNA Reverse Transcription Kit, so expressed TCRB transcripts were sequenced. Deep immunoSEQ sequencing was applied to naive, central memory and regulatory T cell samples, giving an average of roughly 3.6 million total reads per sample. After sorted cells were lysed in RLT buffer, RNA was extracted with DNase-treated RNeasy Micro or Mini kits, with the choice depending on cell number. Each cell subset was processed on its own to prevent cross-contamination, while patient and healthy donor samples were processed together. TCRB sequences were amplified from cDNA with the immunoSEQ multiplex PCR, producing 87-bp fragments spanning the CDR3 region. Sequencing of the amplicons was done on the Illumina HiSeq platform. The study's processing was this. Synthetic template baselines were used to correct PCR bias computationally, reads within Hamming distance 2 were collapsed, and singletons that could not be merged were discarded. Reads were aligned against IMGT so that V, D and J genes, CDR3 length and insertions or deletions at six rearrangement sites could be assigned. Clonotype counts were normalized to sorted cell number within each subset before computing true diversity and Gini coefficients with the tcR R package. Repertoire sharing was quantified using the overlap coefficient calculated on TCRB nucleotide sequences. As a proxy for the pre-selection repertoire, out-of-frame TCRB sequences from naive cells were analyzed. The table was pulled from immuneACCESS by TCRdb, which kept in-frame rearrangements only. Such tables lose some clones; where checked, under half of the loss comes from unresolved V genes, and the rest has no known cause. The DNA was the basis for D and trimming; V, J and clone size are from that table. This sample has about 230,000 clones in its table, and 16% of those were observed once. The ten largest clones represent approximately 0.086% of the sample.

From each donor, a single peripheral blood sample of around 0.12 L on average was drawn into heparinised tubes. Naive, central memory, regulatory and stem cell-like memory CD4+ T cells were sorted on a BD FACSAria II using a panel including CD45RO, CCR7, CD25, CD127, CD95 and CD27. Purity was above 98% for every sorted population. PBMCs were isolated immediately by Lymphoprep density gradient centrifugation and stained directly without culture. So that batch effects would be minimized, each experiment stained and sorted samples in pairs, pairing one healthy donor with one patient. Worth noting for this clone: What antigen it recognizes has not been identified. No base quality information exists; no much larger clone differs at one position.

The full study reports these points: Naive, central memory and regulatory TCRB repertoires appeared to be more alike among patients than among healthy donors. At VDJ recombination sites, patients with type 1 diabetes made fewer insertions and deleted more nucleotides, a pattern implying thymic rearrangement abnormalities. Shorter templates might have been favored by PCR, but patient and control samples were amplified and corrected together, so both groups would have been affected equally by any skew. Because small numbers of individuals were included in the HLA sub-analyses, any influence of HLA type on TCRB rearrangement was left unresolved. Sequencing cDNA rather than genomic DNA could over-represent highly expressing activated cells, although activation and CD3 levels did not differ between groups. Type 1 diabetes patients showed a moderate but significant shortening of TCRB CDR3 length in all four CD4+ subsets.

The sequence was obtained from a young man with type 1 diabetes. The sequenced sample was naive CD4+ T cells from blood. The cell subset or site label for this specimen denotes: true naive CD4+ T cells.

The CDR3 protein: CSVDGLGGVTDTQYF. The DNA reads as follows: TGCAGCGTTGACGGTCTAGGGGGCGTCACAGATACGCAGTATTTT. Recombination connected TRBV29-1 to TRBJ2-3; the junction holds 7 bases that match TRBD1. The CDR3, cysteine through phenylalanine, is 15 amino acids long. Only the CDR3 DNA stays, 45 bases, in frame from base 1. As encoded in the germline V gene, CDR1 is SQVTM while CDR2 is ANQGSEA. V lost 3 bases and J lost 2 bases, and the count of bases not matched to a germline gene is 8.